Shown below are 23 T cell receptor beta chains from a single sample sequenced in a study of blood T cell repertoires in COVID-19. TCRdb keeps only in-frame clones here, not all; method: immunoSEQ multiplex PCR. The sample holds approximately 250,000 clones, around four fifths seen once. Sequencing was performed on peripheral blood. The receptors here all came from a woman aged 60-75 years with active or convalescent COVID-19.

This clone has a handful of counts. This rearrangement joins TRBV14 to TRBJ1-1, with D unclear. Germline V gene sequence: CDR1 SGHDN, CDR2 FVKESK. The CDR3 contains 13 residues. V was cut by 0 bases and J by 7 bases, with 9 bases left in between. The CDR3 loop reads CASSQDLGSEAFF. The CDR3 DNA reads as TGTGCCAGCAGCCAAGATCTAGGCAGTGAAGCTTTCTTT.

The chain couples TRBV7-9 to TRBJ2-3; a possible D gene is TRBD2 (5 bases). The length of the CDR3 is 14 residues. Between the trimmed V and J ends, which lost 6 bases and 2 bases, there was a span of 12 bases. Germline values: CDR1 SEHNR, CDR2 FQNEAQ (reference sequence). The CDR3, as DNA: TGTGCCAGCAGTCAGAGCGGAAACACAGATACGCAGTATTTT. Translation gives CASSQSGNTDTQYF.

The chain recombines TRBV5-5 with TRBJ2-5, with 13 nucleotides matching TRBD2. The length of the CDR3 is 16 residues. Germline CDR1 and CDR2: SGHKS and YYEKEE (reference sequence). J gave up 9 bases and V 4 bases, and 12 bases lay outside the gene matches. The CDR3 DNA sequence: TGTGCCAGCAGCCTCGGACTAGCGGGGGATCTAAGTGCCCAGTACTTC. The encoded protein is CASSLGLAGDLSAQYF.

V and J are TRBV5-1 and TRBJ1-6; D is undetermined. V lost 5 bases to trimming and J lost 0 bases, with 6 bases between them. The CDR3 spans 14 residues. CDR1 and CDR2 (germline): SGHRS, YFSETQ. CDR3 loop: CASRFSSYNSPLHF. In nucleotides, the CDR3 is TGCGCCAGCAGGTTTAGCTCCTATAATTCACCCCTCCACTTT.

This clone was counted between two and nine times. The chain combines TRBV2 with TRBJ2-7; D uncertain. Germline CDR1 reads SNHLY; CDR2 reads FYNNEI. The CDR3 has 13 residues. Trimming removed 6 bases at V and 2 bases at J, with 11 bases between. The CDR3 DNA reads TGTGCCAGCAGCAGGAAGCTTACCTACGAGCAGTACGTC. This codes for CASSRKLTYEQYV.

The chain joins TRBV6-1 to TRBJ2-7; the match to TRBD2 covers 13 bases. The junction had 3 bases not matched to a gene; V was cut back by 2 bases and J by 5 bases. The CDR3 extends over 15 amino acids. Germline-derived CDR1 and CDR2 are MNHNS and SASEGT. The CDR3 protein is CASSESGLAGNEQYF. In nucleotides, the CDR3 is TGTGCCAGCAGTGAATCGGGACTAGCGGGAAACGAGCAGTACTTC.

This chain joins TRBV6-1 and TRBJ2-3; 9 bases line up with TRBD2. Trimming took 0 bases from V and 1 from J; bases not matched to a gene: 5. The CDR3 loop spans 17 amino acids. Germline loops: CDR1 MNHNS, CDR2 SASEGT. The CDR3 loop is CASSEALASGGTDTQYF. The CDR3, as DNA: TGTGCCAGCAGTGAAGCCTTGGCTAGCGGGGGCACAGATACGCAGTATTTT.

The chain joins TRBV7-2 to TRBJ2-5; D is perhaps TRBD2 (7 bases). CDR1 and CDR2 (germline): SGHTA, FQGNSA. V was trimmed by 1 base and J by 2 bases, leaving 11 bases between them. The CDR3 is made up of 15 amino acids. The CDR3 nucleotides are TGTGCCAGCAGCTTAGGCGGGGGCAAACAAGAGACCCAGTACTTC. Translated, it gives CASSLGGGKQETQYF.

The chain recombines TRBV6-5 with TRBJ2-3; 10 bases align to TRBD2. CDR1 and CDR2 from the germline V gene are MNHEY and SVGAGI. V lost 3 bases and J lost 1; bases outside the gene matches: 4. This CDR3 spans 16 amino acids. The CDR3 region is CASSYIAGGGTDTQYF. DNA for the CDR3: TGTGCCAGCAGTTATATAGCGGGAGGTGGCACAGATACGCAGTATTTT.

This rearrangement joins TRBV12-3 or TRBV12-4 to TRBJ2-3, with D unclear. The CDR3 runs to 12 residues. Trimming left V 6 bases short and J 8 bases short, with 12 bases between. The CDR3 is CASSLSYGTQYF. The CDR3 region has the DNA TGTGCCAGCAGCCTTAGTTATGGTACGCAGTATTTT.

This sequence joins TRBV11-2 and TRBJ1-4; 7 bases map to TRBD1. With 1 base clipped from V and 2 bases from J, the junction kept 4 bases outside the gene matches. CDR1 SGHAT and CDR2 FQNNGV come from the germline V gene. This CDR3 has 16 amino acids. CDR3 region: CASSLGQGATNEKLFF. CDR3 nucleotide sequence: TGTGCCAGCAGCTTAGGACAGGGTGCGACTAATGAAAAACTGTTTTTT.

The CDR3 bases are TGTGCCAGCAGCCAAGGGACAGGGCCCCAGCATTTT. This codes for CASSQGTGPQHF. The chain is built from TRBV3-1 (or the pseudogene TRBV3-2) and TRBJ1-5; TRBD1 matches at 7 bases. CDR1 LGHDT and CDR2 YNNKEL come from the germline V gene (reference sequence). This CDR3 contains 12 residues. Unmatched junction bases numbered 0, after V lost 1 base and J lost 9 bases.

The chain is built from TRBV7-9 and TRBJ2-1, with TRBD2 as a possible D gene (5 bases). Germline CDR1 is SEHNR and CDR2 is FQNEAQ (reference sequence). The CDR3 runs to 18 residues. Trimming removed 5 bases from V and 0 bases from J, with 20 bases in between. CDR3 coding DNA: TGTGCCAGCAGCCCGTTTAGGTTTCCAGGAGGCTCCTACAATGAGCAGTTCTTC. It yields the protein CASSPFRFPGGSYNEQFF.

This clone has only one observation. The genes are TRBV3-1 (or the pseudogene TRBV3-2) and TRBJ1-6; 8 positions agree with TRBD1. Per the germline V gene, CDR1 is LGHDT and CDR2 is YNNKEL (reference sequence). V dropped 0 bases and J dropped 8; count of bases not matched to a gene: 9. The CDR3 has 17 residues. The CDR3 bases are TGTGCCAGCAGCCAAGATCTCCGACAGGGGAGAGATTCACCCCTCCACTTT. It yields the protein CASSQDLRQGRDSPLHF.

The rearrangement links TRBV10-3 to TRBJ2-3; TRBD1 agrees at 8 bases. The CDR3 loop spans 13 amino acids. CDR1 is ENHRY, CDR2 SYGVKD, per germline. Trimming took 11 bases from V and 4 from J; bases not matched to a gene: 8. The CDR3 nucleotides are TGTGCCTCGCACAGGGGGAGAGCAGATACGCAGTATTTT. Protein sequence: CASHRGRADTQYF.

The table lists this clone with a few counts. The sample carries other DNA sequences with the same CDR3. The chain has TRBV6-5 and TRBJ2-2; possible D gene TRBD1, 5 bases. This CDR3 has 14 amino acids. Germline CDR1 and CDR2: MNHEY and SVGAGI. V was clipped by 0 bases and J by 5 bases, with 7 bases between them. The CDR3 is CASSYSQGTGELFF. DNA of the CDR3: TGTGCCAGCAGTTACTCGCAGGGTACCGGGGAGCTGTTTTTT.

The chain links TRBV7-9 to TRBJ2-7; D gene ambiguous. The V end was cut by 5 bases, the J end by 4 bases, with 9 bases between. Germline CDR1 reads SEHNR; CDR2 reads FQNEAQ (reference sequence). There are 12 residues in the CDR3. CDR3: CASSDLGYEQYV. The CDR3 coding sequence is TGTGCCAGCAGCGATCTAGGTTACGAGCAGTACGTC.

This chain joins TRBV28 and TRBJ2-5, with 7 positions matching TRBD2. In germline, CDR1 is MDHEN, CDR2 SYDVKM. The V and J ends lost 7 bases and 10 bases, in that order; junction bases with no gene match: 12. This CDR3 has 13 amino acids. The CDR3 region is CASNIAGRPDQYF. The CDR3, as DNA: TGTGCCAGCAACATAGCGGGTCGTCCCGACCAGTACTTC.

This clone was seen more than once but under ten times. This chain uses TRBV19 with TRBJ1-4, with 8 bases fitting TRBD1. Unmatched junction bases numbered 6, after V lost 6 bases and J lost 0 bases. From germline, CDR1 is LNHDA and CDR2 SQIVND (reference sequence). CDR3 length: 16 amino acids. This chain's CDR3 is CASRGGRGPTNEKLFF. The CDR3 coding sequence is TGTGCCAGTAGGGGGGGCAGGGGGCCAACTAATGAAAAACTGTTTTTT.

In this sample, this clone turned up a few times. This chain links TRBV27 with TRBJ1-4, with D possibly being TRBD1 (6 bases). The V gene lost 10 bases and the J gene lost 7 bases, with 16 bases spanning the gap. The CDR3 extends over 13 amino acids. From germline, CDR1 is MNHEY and CDR2 SMNVEV (reference sequence). The CDR3 is CATLDLGGEKLFF. For the CDR3, the DNA is TGTGCCACCCTGGACCTAGGGGGTGAAAAACTGTTTTTT.

The chain has TRBV19 and TRBJ1-1, with 9 positions matching TRBD1. The germline V gene encodes CDR1 LNHDA and CDR2 SQIVND (reference sequence). With V trimmed by 3 bases and J by 4 bases, 15 bases remained unmatched. The CDR3 runs 18 residues. The CDR3 is CASSIRGGGQGRGTEAFF. CDR3 DNA sequence: TGTGCCAGTAGTATTAGAGGTGGGGGACAGGGACGGGGCACTGAAGCTTTCTTT.

This chain uses TRBV28 with TRBJ2-3, with a weak D call TRBD2 (5 bases). The V and J ends lost 6 bases and 2 bases respectively, with 15 bases between them. This CDR3 contains 15 residues. The germline gives CDR1 MDHEN, CDR2 SYDVKM. CDR3 loop: CASSPPGIYTDTQYF. CDR3 in DNA: TGTGCCAGCAGCCCTCCGGGAATCTACACAGATACGCAGTATTTT.

For the CDR3, the DNA is TGCGCCAGCAGCTTGGACGGTATGAACACTGAAGCTTTCTTT. As protein: CASSLDGMNTEAFF. This chain links TRBV5-1 with TRBJ1-1; the D is unclear. CDR1 and CDR2 from the germline V gene are SGHRS and YFSETQ. The V and J ends lost 0 bases and 0 bases respectively, with 6 bases between them. The CDR3 spans 14 residues.